What follows are 11 T cell receptor beta chains derived from one specimen sequenced in a study of cytomegalovirus exposure and HLA in healthy donors. With 60 Vbeta and 13 Jbeta primers, the PCR was carried out. Some clones are missing from TCRdb's copy, which holds only in-frame ones; the method was immunoSEQ multiplex PCR. The repertoire holds approximately 140,000 clones, with roughly 80% as singletons. Specimen: PBMCs. Receptors originate from a female donor in good health and CMV-seronegative.

The V gene is TRBV6-5, the J gene TRBJ2-5; 9 bases match TRBD2. The J call may be incorrect, as the DNA end agrees better with TRBJ2-7. CDR1 MNHEY and CDR2 SVGAGI come from the germline V gene. The length of the CDR3 is 15 residues. This chain's CDR3 is CASSSWVAGVYEQYF. CDR3 sequence (DNA): TGTGCCAGCAGCTCTTGGGTAGCGGGGGTCTACGAGCAGTACTTC.

The J gene is TRBJ2-6, the V gene TRBV4-2, with 9 bases that match TRBD1. CDR3 length equals 18 residues. V was clipped by 4 bases and J by 0 bases; unmatched bases: 7. The germline V gene encodes CDR1 LGHNA and CDR2 YNFKEQ. The CDR3 loop reads CASSPRTGDHSGANVLTF. In DNA form, the CDR3 reads TGTGCCAGCAGCCCAAGGACAGGGGACCACTCTGGGGCCAACGTCCTGACTTTC.

The chain employs TRBV5-1 and TRBJ1-1; the D gene is possibly TRBD1 (5 bases). V was shortened by 2 bases and J by 0 bases, with 11 bases between the two germline ends. CDR1 SGHRS and CDR2 YFSETQ come from the germline V gene. The CDR3 is 15 amino acids. The CDR3 region is CASSFGQGMNTEAFF. The DNA of the CDR3 is TGCGCCAGCAGCTTCGGGCAGGGCATGAACACTGAAGCTTTCTTT.

This clone was found a few times. The genes are TRBV10-3 and TRBJ1-1, with 7 nucleotides matching TRBD1. In germline, CDR1 is ENHRY, CDR2 SYGVKD. The J segment lost 8 bases and the V segment lost 8 bases, leaving 8 bases of the junction unmatched. The CDR3 sequence is 12 residues long. The CDR3 loop is CAIGSKTGEAFF. For the CDR3, the DNA is TGTGCCATCGGATCCAAGACAGGGGAAGCTTTCTTT.

The rearrangement links TRBV5-1 to TRBJ2-6; maybe TRBD1 (6 bases). The CDR3 length is 17 residues. The V gene's germline CDR1 is SGHRS and CDR2 YFSETQ. The germline V and J ends were trimmed by 0 bases and 0 bases, with 10 bases remaining between them. The CDR3 loop reads CASSLEPQGSGANVLTF. The CDR3 DNA sequence: TGCGCCAGCAGCTTGGAACCACAGGGCTCTGGGGCCAACGTCCTGACTTTC.

V gene TRBV30 combines with J gene TRBJ1-3; no clear D. Germline V gene lookup returns CDR1 GTSNPN and CDR2 SVGIG (reference sequence). With 4 bases removed from V and 2 bases from J, the gap between germline ends came to 9 bases. The CDR3 is made up of 13 amino acids. The DNA of the CDR3 is TGTGCCTGGACAGAGACTGCTGGAAACACCATATATTTT. It encodes CAWTETAGNTIYF.

The genes are TRBV7-2 and TRBJ2-1; 9 bases align to TRBD2. From germline, CDR1 is SGHTA and CDR2 FQGNSA. The CDR3 has 16 amino acids. V lost 0 bases and J lost 4; bases outside the gene matches: 4. The CDR3 coding sequence is TGTGCCAGCAGCTTAGCGGCGACTAGCGGATACAATGAGCAGTTCTTC. It encodes CASSLAATSGYNEQFF.

This clone was picked up one time. CDR3 DNA: TGCGCCAGCAGCTTGGGGAGAAGCTCATTATCGGAGCAGTTCTTC. Its protein product is CASSLGRSSLSEQFF. The V and J genes are TRBV5-1 and TRBJ2-1; D ambiguous. The germline V gene has CDR1 SGHRS and CDR2 YFSETQ. The CDR3 loop spans 15 amino acids. The V end lost 0 bases, the J end lost 10 bases, and 17 bases lay between the germline ends.

There are a few counts of this clone. CDR3 DNA sequence: TGTGCCAGCAGTTGGGGAGACACTGAAGCTTTCTTT. Translated: CASSWGDTEAFF. V is TRBV4-2 and J is TRBJ1-1, with D uncertain. The germline CDR1 and CDR2 sequences are LGHNA and YNFKEQ. CDR3 length: 12 residues. The ends were cut back, 6 bases at V and 3 bases at J, with 8 bases in the middle.

This clone has a handful of counts. CDR3 DNA: TGTGCCAGCAGTGTACCAGGGGCCCCGAACACTGAAGCTTTCTTT. This codes for CASSVPGAPNTEAFF. The chain carries TRBV6-1 and TRBJ1-1, with D tentatively TRBD1 (6 bases). Germline CDR1 reads MNHNS; CDR2 reads SASEGT. This CDR3 is built from 15 residues. V dropped 4 bases and J dropped 1 base, with 13 bases sitting between them.

V is TRBV5-1 and J is TRBJ2-3; D is possibly TRBD2 (6 bases). Looked up from germline, CDR1 is SGHRS and CDR2 is YFSETQ. Trimming pared 1 base from V and 3 bases from J, leaving 21 bases between. This CDR3 is built from 18 residues. As DNA, the CDR3 is TGCGCCAGCAGCTTGCGGCGCACGGCCGGGGCGGGAACAGATACGCAGTATTTT. It codes for CASSLRRTAGAGTDTQYF.